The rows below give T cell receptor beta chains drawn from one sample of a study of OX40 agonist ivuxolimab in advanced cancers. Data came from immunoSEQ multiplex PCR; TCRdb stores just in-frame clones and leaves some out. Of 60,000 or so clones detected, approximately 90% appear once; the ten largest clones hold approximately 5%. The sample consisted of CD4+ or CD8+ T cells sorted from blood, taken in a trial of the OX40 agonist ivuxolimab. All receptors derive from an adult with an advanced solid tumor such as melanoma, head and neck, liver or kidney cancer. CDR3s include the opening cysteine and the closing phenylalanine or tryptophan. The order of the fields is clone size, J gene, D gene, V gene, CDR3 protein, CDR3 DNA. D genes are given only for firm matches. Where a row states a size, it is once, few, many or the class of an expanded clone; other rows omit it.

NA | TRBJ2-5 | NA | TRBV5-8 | CASSLRVETQYF | TGTGCCAGCAGCTTAAGGGTGGAGACCCAGTACTTC
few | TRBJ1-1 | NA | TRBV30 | CAWSDTGTEAFF | TGTGCCTGGAGTGACACTGGGACTGAAGCTTTCTTT
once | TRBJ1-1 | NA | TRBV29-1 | CSVVRLLNTEAFF | TGCAGCGTTGTTCGTCTGTTGAACACTGAAGCTTTCTTT
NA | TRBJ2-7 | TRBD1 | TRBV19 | CASKGQGTPHEQYF | TGTGCCAGTAAGGGACAGGGGACCCCCCACGAGCAGTACTTC
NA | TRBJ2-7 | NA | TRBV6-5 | CASSSNRVGIYEQYF | TGTGCCAGCAGTTCCAACAGGGTGGGCATCTACGAGCAGTACTTC
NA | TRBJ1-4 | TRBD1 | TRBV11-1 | CASSRTGTGDEKLFF | TGTGCCAGCAGCCGAACCGGGACAGGGGATGAAAAACTGTTTTTT
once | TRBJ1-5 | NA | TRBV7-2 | CASSLSMANRDQPQHF | TGTGCCAGCAGCTTAAGTATGGCAAATAGGGATCAGCCCCAGCATTTT
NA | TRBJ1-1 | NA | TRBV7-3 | CASSLGSHTEAFF | TGTGCCAGCAGCTTGGGGTCGCACACTGAAGCTTTCTTT
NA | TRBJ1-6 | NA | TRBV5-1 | CASSLAAYGNNSPLHF | TGCGCCAGCAGCTTGGCCGCGTACGGGAATAATTCACCCCTCCACTTT
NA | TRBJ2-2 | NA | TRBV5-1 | CASSLTGLAGELFF | TGCGCCAGCAGCTTGACAGGGTTGGCCGGGGAGCTGTTTTTT
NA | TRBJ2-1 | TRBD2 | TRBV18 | CASSPAGGDNEQFF | TGTGCCAGCTCCCCCGCGGGAGGGGACAATGAGCAGTTCTTC
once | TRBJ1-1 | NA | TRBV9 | CASSVSGSMGNTEAFF | TGTGCCAGCAGCGTGTCGGGGTCTATGGGGAACACTGAAGCTTTCTTT
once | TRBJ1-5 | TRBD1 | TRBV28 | CASRLLRGQGLNQPQHF | TGTGCCAGCAGACTATTGAGGGGACAGGGACTGAATCAGCCCCAGCATTTT
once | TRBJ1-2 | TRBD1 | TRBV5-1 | CASSRRTGDYGYTF | TGCGCCAGCAGCCGTAGAACAGGGGACTATGGCTACACCTTC
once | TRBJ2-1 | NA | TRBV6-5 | CASGFAGLSNEQFF | TGTGCCAGCGGGTTCGCAGGGTTGAGTAATGAGCAGTTCTTC
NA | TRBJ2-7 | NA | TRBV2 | CASRDTGNLYEQYF | TGTGCCAGCAGAGATACCGGGAATCTCTACGAGCAGTACTTC
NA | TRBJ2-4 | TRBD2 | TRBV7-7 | CASSLKRLPSGEIGAKNIQYF | TGTGCCAGCAGCTTGAAAAGATTGCCTAGCGGCGAAATAGGAGCCAAAAACATTCAGTACTTC
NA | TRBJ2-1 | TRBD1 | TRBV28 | CASSGQGKTYNEQFF | TGTGCCAGCAGTGGACAGGGTAAAACCTACAATGAGCAGTTCTTC
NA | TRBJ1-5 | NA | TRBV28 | CASSSPGLNQPQHF | TGTGCCAGCAGTTCCCCCGGGTTGAATCAGCCCCAGCATTTT
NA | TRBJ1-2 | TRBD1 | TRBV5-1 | CASSLEGQASGGYTF | TGCGCCAGCAGCTTGGAGGGACAGGCCTCGGGTGGCTACACCTTC
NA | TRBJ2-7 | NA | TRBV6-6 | CASSYRDGAYEQYF | TGTGCCAGCAGTTACCGGGACGGAGCCTACGAGCAGTACTTC
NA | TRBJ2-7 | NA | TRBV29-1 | CSAKPGGPRSYEQYF | TGCAGCGCTAAACCAGGGGGGCCCCGTTCCTACGAGCAGTACTTC
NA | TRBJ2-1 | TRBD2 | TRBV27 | CASSLTGAGNEQFF | TGTGCCAGCAGTTTGACGGGAGCGGGAAATGAGCAGTTCTTC
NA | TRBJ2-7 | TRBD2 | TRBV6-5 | CASSYREGSYEQYF | TGTGCCAGCAGTTACAGGGAGGGCTCCTACGAGCAGTACTTC
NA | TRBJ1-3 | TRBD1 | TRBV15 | CATSRERQGGNTIYF | TGTGCCACCAGCAGAGAAAGACAGGGGGGAAACACCATATATTTT
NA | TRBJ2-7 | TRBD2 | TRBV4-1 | CASSHAGEGEQYF | TGCGCCAGCAGCCACGCGGGAGAGGGGGAGCAGTACTTC